This T cell receptor (beta chain) appears in the sequencing data of a study of graft-versus-host responses after intestinal transplantation. On the study more broadly: Recipients had transplants, and these were multivisceral, liver-intestinal, or isolated intestinal. Induction using anti-thymocyte globulin, followed by tacrolimus and steroids for approximately 3 years, was given to all recipients. Overall study results and limits: Early HvG declines after transplant were associated with peak circulating GvH clone levels.

On this clone: Its specificity is not known.

Per germline, CDR1 MNHEY and CDR2 SMNVEV (reference sequence). CDR3 length: 16 amino acids. V lost 5 bases and J lost 3, with 20 bases in between. Sequencing was performed with immunoSEQ multiplex PCR; in TCRdb, only in-frame clones are kept and a portion is missing. The repertoire includes about 90,000 clones, about nine tenths of them detected once, and 0.3% to 0.35% sits in the top ten. The gene calls are TRBV27 and TRBJ2-7; D possibly matches TRBD1 or TRBD2 (6 bases each). The clonotype was recovered from a human donor who received an intestinal transplant. The source material was unstimulated CD4+ T cells sorted from spleen or lymph node cells, sampled before intestinal transplant. The CDR3 spells CASSGTGTEGVYEQYF. The CDR3, as DNA: TGTGCCAGCAGTGGGACCGGAACGGAGGGGGTCTACGAGCAGTACTTC.